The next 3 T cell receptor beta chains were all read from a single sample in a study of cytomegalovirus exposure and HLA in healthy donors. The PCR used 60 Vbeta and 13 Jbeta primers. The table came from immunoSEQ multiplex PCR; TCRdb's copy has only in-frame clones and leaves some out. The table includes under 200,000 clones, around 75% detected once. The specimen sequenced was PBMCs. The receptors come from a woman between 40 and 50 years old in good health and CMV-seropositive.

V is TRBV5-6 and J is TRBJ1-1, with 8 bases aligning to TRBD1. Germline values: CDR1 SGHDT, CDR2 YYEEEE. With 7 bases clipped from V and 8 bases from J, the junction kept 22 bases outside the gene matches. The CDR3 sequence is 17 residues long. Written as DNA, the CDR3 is TGTGCCAGCCGACGAATGTTGGCAGGGGGCGCCTTCTGGGAAGCTTTCTTT. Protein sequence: CASRRMLAGGAFWEAFF.

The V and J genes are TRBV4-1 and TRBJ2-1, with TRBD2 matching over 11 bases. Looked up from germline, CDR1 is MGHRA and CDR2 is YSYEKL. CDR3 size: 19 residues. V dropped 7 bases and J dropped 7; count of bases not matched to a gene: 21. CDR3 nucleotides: TGCGCCAGCACTCTACGGGGGACTAGCGGAATAACCCGTGAAAATGAGCAGTTCTTC. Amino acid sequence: CASTLRGTSGITRENEQFF.

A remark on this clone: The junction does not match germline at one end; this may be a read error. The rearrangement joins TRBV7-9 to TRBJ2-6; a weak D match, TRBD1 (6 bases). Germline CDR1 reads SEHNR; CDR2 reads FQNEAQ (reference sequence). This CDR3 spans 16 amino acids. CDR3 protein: CSSPWTDPSGANVLTF. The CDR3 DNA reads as TGTTCCAGCCCCTGGACAGATCCCTCTGGGGCCAACGTCCTGACTTTC.